These 27 T cell receptor beta chains were all obtained from the same sample, sequenced in a study of T cells in Graves' hyperthyroidism and ophthalmopathy. RNA transcripts served as the template for amplifying TCR beta CDR3 regions. An initial round of RT-PCR targeting the TCR CDR3 relied on the HTBI primer set. In TCRdb, the multiplex PCR reads were re-called with MiXCR into one record per CDR3 protein. The sample contains about 840,000 distinct CDR3 sequences, 38% of which appear only once. Input material: blood. The receptors shown here come from a man aged 18-30 years with Graves' hyperthyroidism.

The chain uses TRBV6-6 and TRBJ2-7; D is unresolved. CDR1 and CDR2 (germline): MNHNY, SVGAGI (reference sequence). The CDR3 sequence is 13 residues long. Trimming stripped 2 bases from V and 3 bases from J, with 8 bases between. CDR3 region: CASSYEDRYEQYF. CDR3 nucleotides: TGTGCCAGCAGTTACGAGGACCGCTACGAGCAGTACTTC.

The gene calls are TRBV4-1 and TRBJ1-4; TRBD1 might be the D (5 bases). This CDR3 region has 14 residues. V was shortened by 0 bases and J by 8 bases, with 10 bases between the two germline ends. Looked up from germline, CDR1 is MGHRA and CDR2 is YSYEKL. The CDR3 nucleotides are TGCGCCAGCAGCCAAGAACGGGGCCGGGAAAAACTGTTTTTT. This codes for CASSQERGREKLFF.

The rearrangement uses TRBV2 and TRBJ2-1, with 10 bases lining up with TRBD2. Germline lookup yields CDR1 SNHLY and CDR2 FYNNEI. The CDR3 totals 15 residues. The junction had 7 bases not matched to a gene; V was cut back by 3 bases and J by 8 bases. CDR3 in amino acids: CASSDGASGSYEQFF. The CDR3 coding sequence is TGTGCCAGCAGTGATGGGGCTAGCGGGAGCTATGAGCAGTTCTTC. Combining the CDR3 with reference TRBV2 and TRBJ2-1 gives the whole variable domain EPEVTQTPSHQVTQMGQEVILRCVPISNHLYFYWYRQILGQKVEFLVSFYNNEISEKSEIFDDQFSVERPDGSNFTLKIRSTKLEDSAMYFCASSDGASGSYEQFFGPGTRLTVL.

There are a few counts of this clonotype. The DNA for the CDR3 is TGTGCCAGCAGTTCCCCCGGGACAGGATACACTGAAGCTTTCTTT. Protein: CASSSPGTGYTEAFF. This chain links TRBV7-9 with TRBJ1-1, with TRBD1 matching 8 bases. V was clipped by 6 bases and J by 3 bases; unmatched bases: 9. CDR3 length: 15 residues. The germline V gene encodes CDR1 SEHNR and CDR2 FQNEAQ (reference sequence).

The CDR3 region has the DNA TGCAGTGCTAGAAAGGTACCCGCCAATCAGCCCCAGCATTTT. It is translated as CSARKVPANQPQHF. This rearrangement joins TRBV20-1 to TRBJ1-5, with D unclear. Deletions cut 2 bases from V and 3 bases from J, with 11 bases between. Germline CDR1 and CDR2: DFQATT and SNEGSKA (reference sequence). The length of the CDR3 is 14 residues.

CDR3: CASSFAAPSYEQYF. CDR3 in DNA: TGTGCCAGCAGCTTCGCGGCGCCTTCCTACGAGCAGTACTTC. V gene TRBV7-3 combines with J gene TRBJ2-7, with unresolved D. The CDR3 runs to 14 residues. Germline V gene lookup returns CDR1 SGHTA and CDR2 FQGTGA. Trimming removed 3 bases from V and 1 base from J, with 10 bases in between.

The sample holds a few counts of this clonotype. The chain links TRBV5-1 to TRBJ2-7; a weak D match, TRBD1 (6 bases). The CDR3 is 16 residues long. V lost 4 bases, J lost 3 bases, and 20 bases lay in between. Germline V gene data show CDR1 as SGHRS and CDR2 as YFSETQ. The DNA of the CDR3 is TGCGCCAGCAGCCCCGATGGACAGCGCAGACTCTACGAGCAGTACTTC. This encodes CASSPDGQRRLYEQYF.

This chain's CDR3 is CSAPRDRGAEMNTEAFF. DNA for the CDR3: TGCAGTGCTCCCCGGGACAGGGGGGCCGAAATGAACACTGAAGCTTTCTTT. The rearrangement joins TRBV20-1 to TRBJ1-1; 11 nucleotides match TRBD1. Per the germline V gene, CDR1 is DFQATT and CDR2 is SNEGSKA (reference sequence). V gave up 5 bases and J gave up 0 bases; unmatched junction bases: 11. CDR3 size: 17 residues.

The gene calls are TRBV15 and TRBJ2-7; 13 nucleotides agree with TRBD2. V lost 5 bases, J lost 2 bases, and 6 bases stayed unmatched. The V gene's germline CDR1 is LNHNV and CDR2 YYDKDF (reference sequence). This CDR3 has 16 amino acids. The CDR3 DNA reads as TGTGCCACCAGCCGTTGGACTAGCGGGAGCACCTACGAGCAGTACTTC. Translating gives CATSRWTSGSTYEQYF.

Only one count was recorded for this clonotype. The chain links TRBV19 to TRBJ1-4, with a possible D match to TRBD1 (5 bases). This CDR3 is built from 14 residues. Germline CDR1 LNHDA, CDR2 SQIVND (reference sequence). The germline V and J ends were trimmed by 4 bases and 5 bases, with 11 bases remaining between them. The CDR3 loop reads CASSKRRGNEKLFF. In DNA form, the CDR3 reads TGTGCCAGTAGTAAGAGAAGGGGAAATGAAAAACTGTTTTTT. Looking up the rest from reference TRBV19 and TRBJ1-4 gives the full variable domain: DGGITQSPKYLFRKEGQNVTLSCEQNLNHDAMYWYRQDPGQGLRLIYYSQIVNDFQKGDIAEGYSVSREKKESFPLTVTSAQKNPTAFYLCASSKRRGNEKLFFGSGTQLSVL.

With respect to this clonotype: A read error is possible here, since a much larger clone lies one base away. The chain couples TRBV2 to TRBJ1-3; D ambiguous. V was clipped by 2 bases and J by 0 bases, with 8 bases between them. Germline assignment: CDR1 SNHLY and CDR2 FYNNEI. The CDR3 loop spans 15 amino acids. The CDR3: CASSERTTSGNTIYF. CDR3 DNA sequence: TGTGCCAGCAGTGAAAGGACGACCTCTGGAAACACCATATATTTT. The full variable domain, with the rest looked up from reference TRBV2 and TRBJ1-3, is EPEVTQTPSHQVTQMGQEVILRCVPISNHLYFYWYRQILGQKVEFLVSFYNNEISEKSEIFDDQFSVERPDGSNFTLKIRSTKLEDSAMYFCASSERTTSGNTIYFGEGSWLTVV.

This clonotype appeared many times. As DNA, the CDR3 is TGTGCCAGTAGTAAAAGGCTCCCCGATGGCTACACCTTC. The encoded protein is CASSKRLPDGYTF. The chain recombines TRBV19 with TRBJ1-2; no definite D call. The CDR3 contains 13 residues. Germline V CDR1 and CDR2: LNHDA, SQIVND (reference sequence). Trimming took off 4 bases at V and 6 bases at J, with 12 bases between the two ends. The full variable domain, completed using reference TRBV19 and TRBJ1-2, is DGGITQSPKYLFRKEGQNVTLSCEQNLNHDAMYWYRQDPGQGLRLIYYSQIVNDFQKGDIAEGYSVSREKKESFPLTVTSAQKNPTAFYLCASSKRLPDGYTFGSGTRLTVV.

V usage is TRBV7-3 and J usage is TRBJ1-3, with 8 bases fitting TRBD1. V was clipped by 5 bases and J by 2 bases; unmatched bases: 11. The V gene's germline CDR1 is SGHTA and CDR2 FQGTGA. The CDR3 is 17 residues long. This CDR3 is CASSPGGGEVPGNTIYF. The CDR3 nucleotides read TGTGCCAGCAGCCCAGGGGGCGGGGAGGTTCCTGGAAACACCATATATTTT.

This clonotype was picked up a small number of times. The J gene is TRBJ2-6, the V gene TRBV7-2, with 7 bases fitting TRBD2. The germline CDR1 and CDR2 sequences are SGHTA and FQGNSA. Trimming at V came to 2 bases and at J to 2 bases, leaving 3 bases not matched to a gene. CDR3 length: 16 residues. CDR3 nucleotides: TGTGCCAGCAGCTTATGGGGGGGTACTGGGGCCAACGTCCTGACTTTC. Residues: CASSLWGGTGANVLTF.

A word on this clonotype: Given a much more abundant clone one base away, this may be a read error. This rearrangement joins TRBV2 to TRBJ2-7; 8 positions match TRBD1. Germline V gene sequence: CDR1 SNHLY, CDR2 FYNNEI. V trimming: 3 bases; J trimming: 6 bases; junction bases outside the gene matches: 1. This CDR3 has 12 residues. CDR3 sequence (DNA): TGTGCCAGCAGTGAGACAGGGGTCGAGCAGTACTTC. Translation gives CASSETGVEQYF.

This clonotype was counted ten times or more. The rearrangement uses TRBV20-1 and TRBJ1-1; D possibly corresponds to TRBD1 (5 bases). This CDR3 comprises 13 residues. V was clipped by 3 bases and J by 1 base, with 9 bases between them. Germline CDR1 DFQATT, CDR2 SNEGSKA (reference sequence). The CDR3 loop is CSASDRENTEAFF. CDR3 DNA: TGCAGTGCTAGTGACAGAGAGAACACTGAAGCTTTCTTT.

Comment on this clonotype: With a much larger clone just one base away, this may be a read error. V usage is TRBV19 and J usage is TRBJ1-6, with D uncertain. V gave up 5 bases and J gave up 6 bases, with 8 bases separating them. Germline V gene data show CDR1 as LNHDA and CDR2 as SQIVND (reference sequence). This CDR3 comprises 13 residues. For the CDR3, the DNA is TGTGCCAGTAGTGAGGGTCTTAATTCACCCCTCCACTTT. Its protein is CASSEGLNSPLHF.

The table lists this clonotype with many counts. The genes are TRBV24-1 and TRBJ1-2; D ambiguous. This CDR3 is built from 14 residues. Germline V gene data show CDR1 as KGHDR and CDR2 as SFDVKD. V lost 6 bases and J lost 3, with 13 bases in between. CDR3 sequence: CATSPTGLDYGYTF. CDR3 sequence (DNA): TGTGCCACCAGTCCGACTGGGCTAGACTATGGCTACACCTTC.

Only a few counts were recorded for this clonotype. Relative to the germline gene, one junction end is altered; a read error may explain this. The gene calls are TRBV10-3 and TRBJ2-5; weak D call: TRBD2 (5 bases). CDR3 length: 15 residues. Germline V CDR1 and CDR2: ENHRY, SYGVKD. The CDR3 reads CASSFRGPSSETQYF. Here the CDR3 DNA reads TGTGCCAGCAGTTTCCGCGGGCCGAGTAGCGAGACCCAGTACTTC.

This clonotype came up many times. The J gene is TRBJ1-1, the V gene TRBV25-1; no firm D call. The CDR3 is 13 amino acids. V was pared by 5 bases and J by 6 bases, with 13 bases between. From germline, CDR1 is MGHDK and CDR2 SYGVNS. CDR3 nucleotides: TGTGCCAGCAGTCTAGAGGTATGGTCTGAAGCTTTCTTT. It translates to CASSLEVWSEAFF.

The genes are TRBV6-5 and TRBJ2-7; 15 nucleotides match TRBD2. The germline gives CDR1 MNHEY, CDR2 SVGAGI. V was pared by 10 bases and J by 2 bases, with 3 bases of the junction left unmatched. This CDR3 contains 14 residues. The CDR3 reads CAIGLAGGPYEQYF. The CDR3 nucleotides are TGTGCCATCGGACTAGCGGGAGGGCCCTACGAGCAGTACTTC.

This chain uses TRBV7-2 with TRBJ2-5, with D tentatively TRBD1 (6 bases). Germline CDR1 is SGHTA and CDR2 is FQGNSA. Between the trimmed V and J ends, which lost 3 bases and 4 bases, there was a span of 12 bases. This CDR3 comprises 14 residues. DNA for the CDR3: TGTGCCAGCAGCTTTAGCTCCAGGGGAGAGACCCAGTACTTC. Amino acid sequence: CASSFSSRGETQYF.

This clonotype has at least ten counts. This rearrangement joins TRBV2 to TRBJ1-2; TRBD1 might be the D (5 bases). The CDR3 sequence is 15 residues long. Looked up from germline, CDR1 is SNHLY and CDR2 is FYNNEI. Trimming stripped 6 bases from V and 4 bases from J, with 18 bases between. CDR3 sequence (DNA): TGTGCCAGCAGGAAACTTCAGGGAGACAGCTATGGCTACACCTTC. This translates into CASRKLQGDSYGYTF.

In this sample, this clonotype turned up many times. The rearrangement uses TRBV20-1 and TRBJ1-5; D uncertain. The V end was cut by 1 base, the J end by 3 bases, with 7 bases between. This CDR3 is 13 amino acids long. Germline values: CDR1 DFQATT, CDR2 SNEGSKA (reference sequence). CDR3: CSARGHNNQPQHF. CDR3 DNA: TGCAGTGCTAGAGGGCACAACAATCAGCCCCAGCATTTT.

This clonotype appeared many times. The chain employs TRBV20-1 and TRBJ1-1; the D gene is possibly TRBD1 (6 bases). Germline V gene sequence: CDR1 DFQATT, CDR2 SNEGSKA (reference sequence). The CDR3 extends over 13 amino acids. V dropped 5 bases and J dropped 6 bases, with 16 bases sitting between them. CDR3 in amino acids: CSALRLGGAEAFF. CDR3 nucleotides: TGCAGTGCTCTCCGACTGGGGGGCGCTGAAGCTTTCTTT.

A word on this clonotype: A much larger clone sits a single nucleotide away, making a read error possible. The V gene is TRBV7-9, the J gene TRBJ1-1, with D hard to call. V lost 5 bases to trimming and J lost 3 bases, with 19 bases between them. Germline V gives CDR1 SEHNR, CDR2 FQNEAQ (reference sequence). This CDR3 comprises 16 residues. CDR3 in amino acids: CASSPPGLEWDTEAFF. The DNA of the CDR3 is TGTGCCAGCAGCCCACCTGGACTGGAATGGGACACTGAAGCTTTCTTT.

This rearrangement joins TRBV4-1 to TRBJ1-1; a weak D match, TRBD1 (5 bases). The CDR3 spans 13 residues. The V end was cut by 6 bases, the J end by 6 bases, with 14 bases between. The germline CDR1 and CDR2 sequences are MGHRA and YSYEKL. CDR3 sequence: CASRQLGVAEAFF. The CDR3 DNA reads as TGCGCCAGCAGACAATTGGGGGTCGCTGAAGCTTTCTTT.